The sequence of this T cell receptor beta chain was determined in a study of T-cell memory formation after mild COVID-19. This clonotype was counted between two and nine times. Its target is unknown. 5'RACE with constant-segment primers built TCRalpha and TCRbeta cDNA libraries with UMIs. TCRdb analysed the 5' RACE reads with MiXCR anew, one entry per CDR3 protein. The sample records more than 110,000 distinct CDR3 sequences, 14% to 15% being singletons. Study-level results: For second-wave clones that peaked at day 37, SARS-CoV-2 specificity went unverified. Memory from before infection featured some responding clones, which suggests cross-reactive memory joined. Clones which contracted sat mainly in CM and EM if CD4+, and in EMRA if CD8+.

The CDR3 is 14 amino acids. Unmatched junction bases numbered 5, after V lost 5 bases and J lost 3 bases. The clonotype originates from an adult woman who had mild COVID-19 (a few samples of this study predate the infection). Cell type and time point are not known. The gene calls are TRBV12-3 or TRBV12-4 and TRBJ2-3; TRBD1 aligns across 7 bases. The sequencing input was PBMCs or a T cell subset sorted from them (not recorded which). Here the CDR3 reads CASSQPQGTDTQYF. The CDR3 nucleotides are TGTGCCAGCAGTCAACCACAGGGGACAGATACGCAGTATTTT.